The 13 T cell receptor beta chains reported below all come from one sample, sequenced in a study of OX40 agonist ivuxolimab in advanced cancers. Preparation of the library involved the immunoSEQ multiplex PCR assay. What TCRdb holds here is the immuneACCESS table cut down to in-frame rearrangements. Part of the clones is not present; checked against another copy, under half of the missing clones reflect an unresolved V gene, and the others are unexplained. The sample table lists some 39,000 clones, roughly four fifths of them with a count of one. Of the sample, roughly 2.7% is held by the ten largest clones. The starting material was CD4+ or CD8+ T cells sorted from blood, obtained in a trial of the OX40 agonist ivuxolimab. These receptors came from an adult with an advanced solid tumor such as melanoma, head and neck, liver or kidney cancer.

The rearrangement joins TRBV2 to TRBJ2-7; 8 nucleotides agree with TRBD2. V shed 6 bases and J 5 bases; nucleotides not matched to a gene: 6. This CDR3 is built from 13 residues. The V gene's germline CDR1 is SNHLY and CDR2 FYNNEI. CDR3 loop: CASSGGLANEQYV. CDR3 DNA: TGTGCCAGCAGCGGTGGACTAGCAAACGAGCAGTACGTC.

The V and J genes are TRBV7-2 and TRBJ2-7; D remains unclear. CDR1 SGHTA and CDR2 FQGNSA come from the germline V gene. V gave up 5 bases and J gave up 3 bases, with 5 bases separating them. The CDR3 length is 11 residues. CDR3 sequence reads: CASSRYYEQYF. For the CDR3, the DNA is TGTGCCAGCAGCCGTTACTACGAGCAGTACTTC.

There are a few counts of this clone. V and J are TRBV9 and TRBJ2-1; D is ambiguous. V was shortened by 0 bases and J by 6 bases, with 13 bases between the two germline ends. Germline lookup yields CDR1 SGDLS and CDR2 YYNGEE. CDR3 length: 15 residues. Here the CDR3 reads CASSVGSSILNEQFF. The CDR3 DNA reads as TGTGCCAGCAGCGTAGGGAGTAGCATCCTCAATGAGCAGTTCTTC.

This chain uses TRBV23-1 with TRBJ1-5; D gene uncertain. TRBV23-1 is known as an ORF, though its function is uncertain. The CDR3 totals 12 residues. Between the trimmed V and J ends, which lost 2 bases and 7 bases, there was a span of 6 bases. The CDR3 DNA is TGCGCCAGCAGTCAAAAGCCGCAGCCCCAGCATTTT. This codes for CASSQKPQPQHF.

This chain connects TRBV10-3 to TRBJ2-1, with D maybe TRBD1 (7 bases). CDR1 is ENHRY and CDR2 is SYGVKD in the germline V gene. The CDR3 is made up of 18 amino acids. The ends were cut back, 2 bases at V and 3 bases at J, with 20 bases in the middle. The CDR3 protein is CAISEGGPGTDIYNEQFF. In nucleotides, the CDR3 is TGTGCCATCAGTGAGGGGGGGCCCGGGACAGATATCTACAATGAGCAGTTCTTC.

The J gene is TRBJ1-1, the V gene TRBV19, with D possibly TRBD1 on 5 matching bases. The ends were cut back, 5 bases at V and 2 bases at J, with 9 bases in the middle. Per germline, CDR1 LNHDA and CDR2 SQIVND (reference sequence). This CDR3 has 13 amino acids. The chain's CDR3 is CASSQQVNTEAFF. The CDR3 nucleotides read TGTGCCAGTAGTCAACAGGTTAACACTGAAGCTTTCTTT.

This chain joins TRBV11-1 and TRBJ2-1, with 10 bases aligning to TRBD2. The CDR3 has 17 amino acids. The ends lost 5 bases at V and 0 bases at J; junction bases unmatched: 7. Looked up from germline, CDR1 is SGHAT and CDR2 is FQDESV (reference sequence). The CDR3 here is CASSKGTSEYSYNEQFF. CDR3 bases: TGTGCCAGCAGCAAAGGGACTAGCGAGTACTCCTACAATGAGCAGTTCTTC.

This clone has a handful of counts. Other DNA sequences within the sample encode an identical CDR3. This chain connects TRBV20-1 to TRBJ2-3; D is unclear. The V and J ends lost 0 bases and 9 bases respectively, with 4 bases between them. The CDR3 length is 10 residues. Germline CDR1 and CDR2: DFQATT and SNEGSKA (reference sequence). The CDR3 reads CSARDATQYF. The CDR3, as DNA: TGCAGTGCTAGAGATGCCACGCAGTATTTT.

The chain is built from TRBV7-9 and TRBJ2-1; TRBD2 agrees at 11 bases. Germline V gene sequence: CDR1 SEHNR, CDR2 FQNEAQ (reference sequence). The junction had 6 bases not matched to a gene; V was cut back by 5 bases and J by 3 bases. This CDR3 region has 16 residues. CDR3 DNA sequence: TGTGCCAGCAGCACCGGGACTAGCGGCAACTACAATGAGCAGTTCTTC. This sequence encodes CASSTGTSGNYNEQFF.

This clone occurred a few times. The V call is TRBV5-4, the J call TRBJ2-3; TRBD1 matches 12 bases. V dropped 4 bases and J dropped 4; count of bases not matched to a gene: 4. Germline V gene data show CDR1 as SGHNT and CDR2 as YYREEE (reference sequence). CDR3 length equals 15 residues. CDR3 in DNA: TGTGCCAGCAGCGGCGGGACAGGGGGCGCAGATACGCAGTATTTT. It codes for CASSGGTGGADTQYF.

The rearrangement uses TRBV6-5 and TRBJ1-1; D may be TRBD1 (5 bases). CDR3 length: 14 amino acids. From germline, CDR1 is MNHEY and CDR2 SVGAGI. Deletions cut 5 bases from V and 6 bases from J, with 16 bases between. CDR3 sequence: CASSRGAQGAEAFF. In DNA, the CDR3 is TGTGCCAGCAGTCGAGGGGCGCAGGGCGCTGAAGCTTTCTTT.

The V call is TRBV2, the J call TRBJ2-1; the match to TRBD1 covers 7 bases. J was trimmed by 7 bases and V by 8 bases; bases with no gene match: 8. The CDR3 extends over 13 amino acids. The germline gives CDR1 SNHLY, CDR2 FYNNEI. The CDR3 reads CASVGQIENEQFF. The DNA for the CDR3 is TGTGCCAGCGTGGGACAGATAGAAAATGAGCAGTTCTTC.

This chain uses TRBV28 with TRBJ2-1; 11 bases map to TRBD2. The CDR3 runs to 16 residues. Trimming removed 5 bases from V and 12 bases from J; junction bases left unmatched: 15. Germline CDR1 and CDR2: MDHEN and SYDVKM. The CDR3 nucleotides read TGTGCCAGCAGTCCCCAGACTAGCGGGACATACAAGGTGCAGTTCTTC. This codes for CASSPQTSGTYKVQFF.